This entry lists 21 T cell receptor beta chains sequenced from one sample in a study of identifying expanded T cells in peripheral blood. Profiled with immunoSEQ multiplex PCR; TCRdb holds only in-frame clones, not every one. The table records approximately 100,000 clones, roughly 91% of them present only once. Source material: blood. Source of these receptors: a person aged 18 to 75 in good health.

This chain links TRBV5-6 with TRBJ2-1; D gene unclear. Per germline, CDR1 SGHDT and CDR2 YYEEEE. Trimming took off 2 bases at V and 9 bases at J, with 18 bases between the two ends. The CDR3 extends over 15 amino acids. The CDR3, as DNA: TGTGCCAGCAGCTTACGGCCCCTCCTACGGAGTGAGCAGTTCTTC. Translated, it gives CASSLRPLLRSEQFF.

CDR3 sequence: CASSLEQGKLGYGYTF. The CDR3 DNA is TGTGCCAGCAGCTTAGAACAGGGGAAATTGGGCTATGGCTACACCTTC. The chain is built from TRBV7-9 and TRBJ1-2, with 7 bases fitting TRBD1. The CDR3 is 16 residues long. Germline V lookup: CDR1 SEHNR, CDR2 FQNEAQ (reference sequence). Trimming cost V 1 base and J 4 bases; bases outside gene matches: 9.

The chain couples TRBV5-6 to TRBJ2-7; TRBD1 aligns across 9 bases. The germline V gene encodes CDR1 SGHDT and CDR2 YYEEEE. There are 15 residues in the CDR3. With 1 base clipped from V and 1 base from J, the junction kept 3 bases outside the gene matches. CDR3 sequence reads: CASSLWDRVSYEQYF. The CDR3 nucleotides are TGTGCCAGCAGCTTGTGGGACAGGGTTTCCTACGAGCAGTACTTC.

CDR3 in DNA: TGTGCCACCAGCACTGAGGGGGCTGGAAACACCATATATTTT. Residues: CATSTEGAGNTIYF. V is TRBV15 and J is TRBJ1-3, with a tentative D call TRBD1 (6 bases). Trimming cost V 4 bases and J 2 bases, with 9 bases left between them. The CDR3 sequence is 14 residues long. Germline assignment: CDR1 LNHNV and CDR2 YYDKDF (reference sequence).

This chain uses TRBV5-4 with TRBJ2-2; tentative D call: TRBD2 (5 bases). The CDR3 runs to 15 residues. Trimming stripped 7 bases from V and 2 bases from J, with 15 bases between. The germline gives CDR1 SGHNT, CDR2 YYREEE (reference sequence). The CDR3 DNA reads TGTGCCAGCGCCCAAATGGAGGTCAACACCGGGGAGCTGTTTTTT. It yields the protein CASAQMEVNTGELFF. Full variable domain (rest looked up from reference TRBV5-4 and TRBJ2-2): ETGVTQSPTHLIKTRGQQVTLRCSSQSGHNTVSWYQQALGQGPQFIFQYYREEENGRGNFPPRFSGLQFPNYSSELNVNALELDDSALYLCASAQMEVNTGELFFGEGSRLTVL.

This clone was detected only once. The chain employs TRBV5-6 and TRBJ1-2, with 11 bases that match TRBD1. Germline trimming cut 4 bases from V and 6 bases from J; bases unmatched to any gene: 5. CDR3 size: 14 residues. CDR1 is SGHDT and CDR2 is YYEEEE in the germline V gene. In DNA form, the CDR3 reads TGTGCCAGCAGCCCAGCGGGACAGGGGGATGGCTACACCTTC. Its translation: CASSPAGQGDGYTF. Looking up the rest from reference TRBV5-6 and TRBJ1-2 gives the full variable domain: DAGVTQSPTHLIKTRGQQVTLRCSPKSGHDTVSWYQQALGQGPQFIFQYYEEEERQRGNFPDRFSGHQFPNYSSELNVNALLLGDSALYLCASSPAGQGDGYTFGSGTRLTVV.

The CDR3 region has the DNA TGTGCCAGCAGTTTGACAGGAGCGAACACTGAAGCTTTCTTT. This codes for CASSLTGANTEAFF. The V call is TRBV28, the J call TRBJ1-1, with D possibly TRBD1 on 6 matching bases. The CDR3 extends over 14 amino acids. The germline V and J ends were trimmed by 3 bases and 1 base, with 9 bases remaining between them. The germline CDR1 and CDR2 sequences are MDHEN and SYDVKM.

This rearrangement joins TRBV5-6 to TRBJ1-2, with unresolved D. This CDR3 is 13 amino acids long. The V gene lost 6 bases and the J gene lost 2 bases, with 11 bases spanning the gap. From germline, CDR1 is SGHDT and CDR2 YYEEEE. The CDR3, as DNA: TGTGCCAGCACCATCGTCGGGAACTATGGCTACACCTTC. It is translated as CASTIVGNYGYTF.

This chain uses TRBV4-1 with TRBJ2-7; no reliable D call. Per germline, CDR1 MGHRA and CDR2 YSYEKL. The V end was cut by 0 bases, the J end by 7 bases, with 10 bases between. The CDR3 loop spans 13 amino acids. CDR3 sequence: CASSQDASGEQYF. For the CDR3, the DNA is TGCGCCAGCAGCCAAGATGCCTCCGGGGAGCAGTACTTC.

Concerning this clone: Additional DNA sequences in this sample encode the identical CDR3. The gene calls are TRBV2 and TRBJ1-1; the D is unclear. The germline V gene has CDR1 SNHLY and CDR2 FYNNEI. V was clipped by 4 bases and J by 1 base, with 7 bases between them. The CDR3 is made up of 13 amino acids. CDR3 DNA: TGTGCCAGCAGTGCACAAGGGAACACTGAAGCTTTCTTT. It specifies CASSAQGNTEAFF.

V and J are TRBV7-9 and TRBJ1-2; 8 positions match TRBD1. CDR3 length: 14 amino acids. Germline loops: CDR1 SEHNR, CDR2 FQNEAQ (reference sequence). V was pared by 1 base and J by 7 bases, with 5 bases of the junction left unmatched. The CDR3 nucleotides are TGTGCCAGCAGCTTAGGACAGGGGTTCGGTGGCTACACCTTC. Translation gives CASSLGQGFGGYTF.

V is TRBV5-8 and J is TRBJ2-1, with TRBD2 matching over 14 bases. Unmatched junction bases numbered 14, after V lost 4 bases and J lost 8 bases. Germline CDR1 and CDR2: SGHTS and YDEGEE. The CDR3 has 18 residues. Here the CDR3 reads CASSRRTGTSGGTYEQFF. CDR3 nucleotide sequence: TGTGCCAGCAGCCGAAGGACCGGGACTAGCGGGGGAACCTATGAGCAGTTCTTC.

In its sample, this clone was seen once. The chain joins TRBV11-2 to TRBJ2-1; D uncertain. Between the trimmed V and J ends, which lost 1 base and 7 bases, there was a span of 11 bases. This CDR3 has 14 amino acids. Germline V lookup: CDR1 SGHAT, CDR2 FQNNGV. CDR3 bases: TGTGCCAGCAGCTTAGTTCCCTACCGGAATGAGCAGTTCTTC. It specifies CASSLVPYRNEQFF.

The rearrangement links TRBV6-5 to TRBJ1-2; D ambiguous. Germline CDR1 reads MNHEY; CDR2 reads SVGAGI. This CDR3 region has 12 residues. V was trimmed by 4 bases and J by 0 bases, leaving 3 bases between them. The CDR3 sequence is CASSWANYGYTF. The CDR3 bases are TGTGCCAGCAGTTGGGCTAACTATGGCTACACCTTC.

The chain uses TRBV4-1 and TRBJ2-5; 9 bases fit TRBD1. CDR1 and CDR2 (germline): MGHRA, YSYEKL. This CDR3 is 18 amino acids long. Trimming cost V 1 base and J 1 base; bases outside gene matches: 10. This CDR3 reads CASSQGSGTGPVQETQYF. The CDR3 DNA reads as TGCGCCAGCAGCCAAGGCTCCGGGACAGGGCCAGTCCAAGAGACCCAGTACTTC.

This chain joins TRBV19 and TRBJ2-1; 8 bases are shared with TRBD2. This CDR3 has 18 amino acids. CDR1 is LNHDA and CDR2 is SQIVND in the germline V gene (reference sequence). V gave up 4 bases and J gave up 2 bases; unmatched junction bases: 13. The CDR3 nucleotides read TGTGCCAGTAGTAAAGACGCGGGGGGCCTCCCCACCTACAATGAGCAGTTCTTC. As protein: CASSKDAGGLPTYNEQFF.

J is TRBJ1-5 and V is TRBV5-4; D is unresolved. The CDR3 is made up of 13 amino acids. Germline values: CDR1 SGHNT, CDR2 YYREEE (reference sequence). Trimming removed 0 bases at V and 4 bases at J, with 5 bases between. CDR3 bases: TGTGCCAGCAGCTTGGAAACGAATCAGCCCCAGCATTTT. Its protein product is CASSLETNQPQHF.

The chain joins TRBV11-2 to TRBJ2-3; D is possibly TRBD2 (5 bases). Trimming left V 4 bases short and J 1 base short, with 15 bases between. Germline values: CDR1 SGHAT, CDR2 FQNNGV. The CDR3 runs 16 residues. The CDR3 nucleotides read TGTGCCAGCAGCTCGCCGAGGGCGGCCGGCACAGATACGCAGTATTTT. Protein: CASSSPRAAGTDTQYF. Filled out from reference TRBV11-2 and TRBJ2-3, the complete variable domain reads EAGVAQSPRYKIIEKRQSVAFWCNPISGHATLYWYQQILGQGPKLLIQFQNNGVVDDSQLPKDRFSAERLKGVDSTLKIQPAKLEDSAVYLCASSSPRAAGTDTQYFGPGTRLTVL.

The chain carries TRBV7-9 and TRBJ2-1, with TRBD1 matching 7 bases. CDR3 length equals 17 residues. Germline V gene lookup returns CDR1 SEHNR and CDR2 FQNEAQ (reference sequence). Trimming at V came to 5 bases and at J to 0 bases, leaving 10 bases not matched to a gene. The CDR3 DNA follows: TGTGCCAGCAGCCCTCCGACAGGGATGAGCTCCTACAATGAGCAGTTCTTC. It encodes CASSPPTGMSSYNEQFF.

This rearrangement joins TRBV5-4 to TRBJ2-3; D remains unclear. The CDR3 runs to 16 residues. CDR1 SGHNT and CDR2 YYREEE come from the germline V gene (reference sequence). With 1 base removed from V and 2 bases from J, the gap between germline ends came to 14 bases. In DNA, the CDR3 is TGTGCCAGCAGCTTGTCCAGTCAGGCCCACACAGATACGCAGTATTTT. It is translated as CASSLSSQAHTDTQYF.

The chain has TRBV6-5 and TRBJ2-1; tentative D call: TRBD2 (6 bases). The CDR3 is 14 residues long. Germline V gene lookup returns CDR1 MNHEY and CDR2 SVGAGI. V lost 5 bases and J lost 3, with 11 bases in between. DNA for the CDR3: TGTGCCAGCAGTCCGGGACTCCGCTACAATGAGCAGTTCTTC. Its protein product is CASSPGLRYNEQFF.